This paragraph covers one T cell receptor (beta chain) sequence. Its antigen is unknown. This entry belongs to a study of blood T cells in healthy people across ages. Study observations and caveats: Because sorting was not performed, PBMCs prevented conclusive naive versus antigen-experienced comparison. Getting older went along with TCR beta diversity per million T cells dropping roughly linearly.

PCR was performed a second time for roughly 7 to 12 cycles using a sample-barcoded 5' primer and a J-beta primer mix. Each CDR3 protein gets one entry after TCRdb re-called the 5' RACE reads with MiXCR. The sample records approximately 880,000 distinct CDR3 sequences, about 44% being singletons. This CDR3 spans 12 amino acids. V lost 6 bases and J 7 bases, leaving 10 bases between the germline ends. Germline V lookup: CDR1 DFQATT, CDR2 SNEGSKA (reference sequence). This receptor was obtained from a man aged 25-45 years in good health. Sample: blood. This rearrangement joins TRBV20-1 to TRBJ1-6; D ambiguous. CDR3 coding DNA: TGCAGTGCGCCAGCTCGGAATTCACCCCTCCACTTT. The encoded protein is CSAPARNSPLHF.